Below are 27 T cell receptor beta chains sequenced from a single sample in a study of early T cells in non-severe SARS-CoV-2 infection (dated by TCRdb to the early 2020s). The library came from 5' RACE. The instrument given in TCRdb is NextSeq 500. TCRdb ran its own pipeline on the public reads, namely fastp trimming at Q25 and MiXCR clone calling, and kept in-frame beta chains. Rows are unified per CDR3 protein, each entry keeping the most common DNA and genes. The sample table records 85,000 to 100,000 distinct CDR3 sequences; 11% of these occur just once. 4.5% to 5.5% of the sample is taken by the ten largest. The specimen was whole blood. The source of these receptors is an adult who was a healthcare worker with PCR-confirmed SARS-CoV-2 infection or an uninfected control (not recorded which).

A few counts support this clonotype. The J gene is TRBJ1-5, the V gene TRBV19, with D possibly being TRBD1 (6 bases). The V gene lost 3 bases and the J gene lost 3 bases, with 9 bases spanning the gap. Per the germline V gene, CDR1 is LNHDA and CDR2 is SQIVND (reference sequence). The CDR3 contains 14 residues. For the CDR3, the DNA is TGTGCCAGTAGTATCCACAGGGACAATCAGCCCCAGCATTTT. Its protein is CASSIHRDNQPQHF.

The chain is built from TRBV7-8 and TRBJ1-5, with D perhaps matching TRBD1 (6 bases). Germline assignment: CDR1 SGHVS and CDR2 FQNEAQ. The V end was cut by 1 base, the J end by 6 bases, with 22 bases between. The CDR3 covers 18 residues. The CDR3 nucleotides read TGTGCCAGCAGCTTAGAGGTTTTGGGGGGCCTTAGCCTTCAGCCCCAGCATTTT. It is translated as CASSLEVLGGLSLQPQHF.

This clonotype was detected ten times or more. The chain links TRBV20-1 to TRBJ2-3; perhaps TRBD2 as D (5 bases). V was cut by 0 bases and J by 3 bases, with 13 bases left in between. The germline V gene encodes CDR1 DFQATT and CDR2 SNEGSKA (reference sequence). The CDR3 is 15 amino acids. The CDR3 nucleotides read TGCAGTGCTAGAGATCAGAAACTAGGAACAGATACGCAGTATTTT. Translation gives CSARDQKLGTDTQYF.

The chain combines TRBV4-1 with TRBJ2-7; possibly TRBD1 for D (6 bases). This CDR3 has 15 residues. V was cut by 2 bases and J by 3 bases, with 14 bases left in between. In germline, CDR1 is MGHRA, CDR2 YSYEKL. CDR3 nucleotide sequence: TGCGCCAGCAGCCAAAGTGTCGGCAGGGGCTACGAGCAGTACTTC. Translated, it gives CASSQSVGRGYEQYF.

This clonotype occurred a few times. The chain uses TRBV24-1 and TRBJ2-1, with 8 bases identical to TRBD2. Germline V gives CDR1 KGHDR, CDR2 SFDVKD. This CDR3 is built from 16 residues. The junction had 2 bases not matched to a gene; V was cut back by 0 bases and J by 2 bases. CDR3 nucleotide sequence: TGTGCCACCAGTGATTTGCGGGGGGGGACCTACAATGAGCAGTTCTTC. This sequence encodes CATSDLRGGTYNEQFF.

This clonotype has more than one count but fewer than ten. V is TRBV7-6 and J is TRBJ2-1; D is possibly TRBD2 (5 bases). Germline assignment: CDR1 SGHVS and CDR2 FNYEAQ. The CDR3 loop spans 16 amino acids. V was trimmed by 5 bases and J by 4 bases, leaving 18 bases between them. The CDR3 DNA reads TGTGCCAGCAGCCTCATTCCGGGGAAAACTTACAATGAGCAGTTCTTC. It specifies CASSLIPGKTYNEQFF.

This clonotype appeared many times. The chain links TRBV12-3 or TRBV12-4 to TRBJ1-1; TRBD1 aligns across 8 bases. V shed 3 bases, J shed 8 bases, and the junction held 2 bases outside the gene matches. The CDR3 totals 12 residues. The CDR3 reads CASSLTGAEAFF. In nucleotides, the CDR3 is TGTGCCAGCAGTTTGACAGGGGCAGAAGCTTTCTTT.

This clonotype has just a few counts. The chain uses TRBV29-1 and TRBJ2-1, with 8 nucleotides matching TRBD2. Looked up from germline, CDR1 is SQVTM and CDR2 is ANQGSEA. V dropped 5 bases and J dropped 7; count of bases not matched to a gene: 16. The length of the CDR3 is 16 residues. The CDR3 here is CSVHLAGQSPANEQFF. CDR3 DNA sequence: TGCAGCGTTCACCTAGCGGGCCAAAGCCCCGCTAATGAGCAGTTCTTC.

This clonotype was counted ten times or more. Here the CDR3 reads CASSYSQGSSYEQYF. DNA of the CDR3: TGTGCCAGCAGTTACTCCCAGGGGTCGTCCTACGAGCAGTACTTC. The genes are TRBV6-5 and TRBJ2-7; D perhaps matches TRBD1 (6 bases). There are 15 residues in the CDR3. V was pared by 0 bases and J by 1 base, with 10 bases between. Germline V gene data show CDR1 as MNHEY and CDR2 as SVGAGI.

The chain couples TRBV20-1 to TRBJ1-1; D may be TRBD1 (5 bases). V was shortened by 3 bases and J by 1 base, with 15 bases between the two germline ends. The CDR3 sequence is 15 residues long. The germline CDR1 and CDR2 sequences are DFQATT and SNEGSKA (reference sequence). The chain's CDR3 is CSARVNRPGNTEAFF. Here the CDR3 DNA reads TGCAGTGCTAGGGTAAACAGGCCCGGGAACACTGAAGCTTTCTTT.

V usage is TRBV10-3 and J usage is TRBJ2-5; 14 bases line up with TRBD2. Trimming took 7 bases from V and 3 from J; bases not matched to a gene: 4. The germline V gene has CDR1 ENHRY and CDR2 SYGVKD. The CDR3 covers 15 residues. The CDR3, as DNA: TGTGCCATCATGAGGGGACTAGCGGGGGAAGAGACCCAGTACTTC. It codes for CAIMRGLAGEETQYF.

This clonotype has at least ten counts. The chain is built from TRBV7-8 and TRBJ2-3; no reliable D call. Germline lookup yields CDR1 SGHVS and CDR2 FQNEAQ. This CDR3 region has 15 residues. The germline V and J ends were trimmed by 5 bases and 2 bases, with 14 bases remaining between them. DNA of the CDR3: TGTGCCAGCAGCCCAAGGCGGATTTTCACAGATACGCAGTATTTT. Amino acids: CASSPRRIFTDTQYF.

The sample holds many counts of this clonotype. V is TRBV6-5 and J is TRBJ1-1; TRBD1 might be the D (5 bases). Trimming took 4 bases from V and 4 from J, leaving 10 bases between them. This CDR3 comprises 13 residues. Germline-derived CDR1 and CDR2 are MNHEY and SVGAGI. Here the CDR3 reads CASSSGGGTEAFF. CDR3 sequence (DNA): TGTGCCAGCAGTTCCGGGGGTGGCACTGAAGCTTTCTTT.

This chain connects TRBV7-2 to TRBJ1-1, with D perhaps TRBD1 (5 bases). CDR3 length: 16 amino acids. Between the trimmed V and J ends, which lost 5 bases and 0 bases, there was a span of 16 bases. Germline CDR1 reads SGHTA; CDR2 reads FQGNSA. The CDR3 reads CASSLGGEAMNTEAFF. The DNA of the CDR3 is TGTGCCAGCAGCCTAGGAGGGGAAGCGATGAACACTGAAGCTTTCTTT.

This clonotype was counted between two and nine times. The CDR3, as DNA: TGTGCCAGCAGTTCGGACATATCTGGAAACACCATATATTTT. It is translated as CASSSDISGNTIYF. The genes are TRBV27 and TRBJ1-3, with D perhaps TRBD1 (5 bases). This CDR3 has 14 amino acids. The ends were cut back, 4 bases at V and 1 base at J, with 8 bases in the middle. Germline values: CDR1 MNHEY, CDR2 SMNVEV (reference sequence).

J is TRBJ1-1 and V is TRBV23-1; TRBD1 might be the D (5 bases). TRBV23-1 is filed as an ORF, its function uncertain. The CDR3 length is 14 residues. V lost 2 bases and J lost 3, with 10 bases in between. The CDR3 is CASSQRDGDTEAFF. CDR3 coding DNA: TGCGCCAGCAGTCAACGGGACGGCGACACTGAAGCTTTCTTT.

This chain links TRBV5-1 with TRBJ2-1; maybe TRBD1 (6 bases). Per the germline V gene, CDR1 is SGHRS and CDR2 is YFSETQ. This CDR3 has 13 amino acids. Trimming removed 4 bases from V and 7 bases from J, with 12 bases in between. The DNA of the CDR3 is TGCGCCAGCAGCAGCATAACAGGGAATGAGCAGTTCTTC. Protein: CASSSITGNEQFF.

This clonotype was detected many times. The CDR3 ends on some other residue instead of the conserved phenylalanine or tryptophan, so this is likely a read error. The chain's CDR3 is CSALEGPQETQYL. CDR3 DNA: TGCAGCGCCTTAGAGGGACCCCAAGAGACCCAGTACTTG. This sequence joins TRBV29-1 and TRBJ2-5; D is perhaps TRBD1 or TRBD2 (5 bases each). This CDR3 contains 13 residues. V lost 7 bases and J 1 base, leaving 13 bases between the germline ends. Per the germline V gene, CDR1 is SQVTM and CDR2 is ANQGSEA.

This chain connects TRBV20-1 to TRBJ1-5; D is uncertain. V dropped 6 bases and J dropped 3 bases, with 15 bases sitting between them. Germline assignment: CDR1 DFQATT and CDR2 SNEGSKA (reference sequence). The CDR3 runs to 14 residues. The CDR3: CSAAGSEFNQPQHF. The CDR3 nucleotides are TGCAGTGCCGCCGGGTCCGAGTTCAATCAGCCCCAGCATTTT.

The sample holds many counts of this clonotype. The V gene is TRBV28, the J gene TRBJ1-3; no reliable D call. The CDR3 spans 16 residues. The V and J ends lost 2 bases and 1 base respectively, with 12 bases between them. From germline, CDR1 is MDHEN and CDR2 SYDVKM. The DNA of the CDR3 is TGTGCCAGCAGTTTACCGGGGTTATTTTCTGGAAACACCATATATTTT. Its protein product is CASSLPGLFSGNTIYF. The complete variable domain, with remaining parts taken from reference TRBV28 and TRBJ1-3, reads DVKVTQSSRYLVKRTGEKVFLECVQDMDHENMFWYRQDPGLGLRLIYFSYDVKMKEKGDIPEGYSVSREKKERFSLILESASTNQTSMYLCASSLPGLFSGNTIYFGEGSWLTVV.

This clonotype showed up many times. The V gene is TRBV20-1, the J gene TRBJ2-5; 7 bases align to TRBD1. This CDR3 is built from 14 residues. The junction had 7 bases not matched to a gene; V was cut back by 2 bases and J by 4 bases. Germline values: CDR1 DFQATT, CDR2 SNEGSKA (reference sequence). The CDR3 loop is CSARMGTEIETQYF. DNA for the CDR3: TGCAGTGCTAGAATGGGGACAGAGATAGAGACCCAGTACTTC.

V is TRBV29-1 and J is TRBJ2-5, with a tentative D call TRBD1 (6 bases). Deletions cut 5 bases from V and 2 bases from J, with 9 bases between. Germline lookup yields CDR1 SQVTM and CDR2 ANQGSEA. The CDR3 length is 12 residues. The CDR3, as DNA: TGCAGCGTTATTGGACAGCAAGAGACCCAGTACTTC. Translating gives CSVIGQQETQYF.

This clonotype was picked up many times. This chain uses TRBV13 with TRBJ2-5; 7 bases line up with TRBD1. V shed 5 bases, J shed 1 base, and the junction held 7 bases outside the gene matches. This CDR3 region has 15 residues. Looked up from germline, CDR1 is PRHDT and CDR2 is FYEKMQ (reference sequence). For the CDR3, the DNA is TGTGCCAGCAGCCCAGGACAGGACCTCCAAGAGACCCAGTACTTC. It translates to CASSPGQDLQETQYF.

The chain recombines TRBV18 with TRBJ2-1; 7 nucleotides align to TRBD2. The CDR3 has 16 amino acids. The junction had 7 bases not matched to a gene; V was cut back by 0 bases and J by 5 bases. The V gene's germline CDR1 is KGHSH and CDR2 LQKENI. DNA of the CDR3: TGTGCCAGCTCACCACCTTCGGGACTAACTAACAATGAGCAGTTCTTC. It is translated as CASSPPSGLTNNEQFF.

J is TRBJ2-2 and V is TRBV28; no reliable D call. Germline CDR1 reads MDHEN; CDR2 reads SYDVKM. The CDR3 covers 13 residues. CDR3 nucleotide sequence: TGTGCGGTGGCCGGGCGGTACACCGGGGAGCTGTTTTTT. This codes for CAVAGRYTGELFF.

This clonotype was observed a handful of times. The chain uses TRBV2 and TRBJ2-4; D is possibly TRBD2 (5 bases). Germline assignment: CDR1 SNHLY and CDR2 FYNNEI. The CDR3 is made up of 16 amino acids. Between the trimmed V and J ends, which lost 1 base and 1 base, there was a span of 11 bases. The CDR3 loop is CASSEGWTGAKNIQYF. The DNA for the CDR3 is TGTGCCAGCAGTGAAGGATGGACTGGGGCCAAAAACATTCAGTACTTC.

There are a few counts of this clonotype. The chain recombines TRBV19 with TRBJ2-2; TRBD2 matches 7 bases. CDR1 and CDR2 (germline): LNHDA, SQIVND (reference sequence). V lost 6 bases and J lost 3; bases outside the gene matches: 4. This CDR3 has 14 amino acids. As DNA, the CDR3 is TGTGCCAGTAGGGGAGGGATCTACACCGGGGAGCTGTTTTTT. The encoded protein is CASRGGIYTGELFF. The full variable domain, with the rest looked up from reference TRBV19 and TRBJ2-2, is DGGITQSPKYLFRKEGQNVTLSCEQNLNHDAMYWYRQDPGQGLRLIYYSQIVNDFQKGDIAEGYSVSREKKESFPLTVTSAQKNPTAFYLCASRGGIYTGELFFGEGSRLTVL.